This record covers a single T cell receptor (beta chain). The data were obtained in a study of blood T cell repertoires in COVID-19. About the research overall: Sites in the United States, Italy and Spain provided acute and convalescent COVID-19 samples. Sources were T cells, B-cell-depleted T cells, or PBMCs; the material itself was cDNA or gDNA.

In the authors' methods: Reference gene primer amplification yielded estimated nucleated cell counts. Assay: immunoSEQ multiplex PCR; the TCRdb copy retains only in-frame clones and omits some. The D gene and trimming were derived from the DNA, and the V and J assignments and clone size from that table. This sample yields over 200,000 clones, of which roughly 86% are seen a single time; 7.6% belongs to the top ten. V dropped 0 bases and J dropped 4; count of bases not matched to a gene: 8. This CDR3 spans 17 amino acids. Germline values: CDR1 SGHAT, CDR2 FQNNGV. The chain carries TRBV11-2 and TRBJ1-3, with 8 bases fitting TRBD1. This TCR derives from a woman in her 50s with active or convalescent COVID-19. The sequenced material came from peripheral blood. CDR3 protein: CASSLDHVRGRGNTIYF. DNA for the CDR3: TGTGCCAGCAGCTTAGATCATGTCAGGGGGCGAGGAAACACCATATATTTT. The variable domain in full, completed from reference TRBV11-2 and TRBJ1-3, reads EAGVAQSPRYKIIEKRQSVAFWCNPISGHATLYWYQQILGQGPKLLIQFQNNGVVDDSQLPKDRFSAERLKGVDSTLKIQPAKLEDSAVYLCASSLDHVRGRGNTIYFGEGSWLTVV.